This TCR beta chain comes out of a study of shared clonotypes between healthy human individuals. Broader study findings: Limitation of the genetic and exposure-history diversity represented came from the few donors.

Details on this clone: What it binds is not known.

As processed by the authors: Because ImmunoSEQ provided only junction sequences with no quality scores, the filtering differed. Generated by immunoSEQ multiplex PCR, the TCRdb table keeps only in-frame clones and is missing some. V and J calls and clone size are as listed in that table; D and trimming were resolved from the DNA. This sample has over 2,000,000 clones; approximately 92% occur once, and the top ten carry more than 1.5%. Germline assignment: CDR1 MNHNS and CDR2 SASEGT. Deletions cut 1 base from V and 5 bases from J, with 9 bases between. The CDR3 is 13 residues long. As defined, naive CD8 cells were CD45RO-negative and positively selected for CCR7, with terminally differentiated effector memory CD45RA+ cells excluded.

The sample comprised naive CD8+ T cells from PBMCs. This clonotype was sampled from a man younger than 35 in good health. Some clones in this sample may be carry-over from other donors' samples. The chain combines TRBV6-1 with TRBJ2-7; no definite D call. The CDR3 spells CASSEVGIHEQYF. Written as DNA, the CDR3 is TGTGCCAGCAGTGAAGTGGGGATCCACGAGCAGTACTTC.